This TCR beta chain originates from a study of T cells in Graves' hyperthyroidism and ophthalmopathy. On the study more broadly: Peripheral blood was secured at the point of initial diagnosis, before any treatment.

Authors of the study amplified TCR beta CDR3 regions from RNA transcripts. In the first-round RT-PCR of the TCR CDR3, the HTBI primer set was used. TCRdb re-derived calls from the multiplex PCR reads in MiXCR, one entry per CDR3 protein. The data show 380,000 or so distinct CDR3 sequences, around 14% seen once. Overall study findings and caveats: Through a model of 13 V-J features, ophthalmopathy was separated from stable hyperthyroidism. Blood shared most expanded thyroid clonotypes above 0.001.

Hyperthyroidism in the patients, aged 18 to 65, was newly diagnosed and under 2 months in duration. Turning to this clonotype: No antigen is known for it.

The CDR3 consists of 13 residues. With V trimmed by 3 bases and J by 8 bases, 6 bases remained unmatched. Germline V gives CDR1 GTSNPN, CDR2 SVGIG (reference sequence). What was sequenced was blood. The source of this sequence is a woman aged 30 to 39 with Graves' hyperthyroidism. The chain links TRBV30 to TRBJ1-3, with TRBD1 matching 8 bases. CDR3 residues: CAWRAQGEYTIYF. As DNA, the CDR3 is TGTGCCTGGAGGGCACAGGGGGAATACACCATATATTTT.